The 13 T cell receptor beta chains listed next were all sequenced from one sample in a study of CD8 T cells in ankylosing spondylitis. Study-wide results and caveats: Blood from ankylosing spondylitis patients appeared to carry a characteristic eight-variant TCR beta motif.

TCRdb analysed the 5' RACE reads with MiXCR anew, one entry per CDR3 protein. Of hundreds of thousands of distinct CDR3 sequences listed, around 18% are singletons. No cognate antigen is known for these TCRs. Material: blood, either unsorted or a sorted T cell fraction (not recorded which). The source is a male donor with ankylosing spondylitis.

The chain employs TRBV4-1 and TRBJ1-6; D possibly corresponds to TRBD1 (5 bases). With 1 base removed from V and 10 bases from J, the gap between germline ends came to 20 bases. This CDR3 contains 17 residues. Germline assignment: CDR1 MGHRA and CDR2 YSYEKL. CDR3 in amino acids: CASSQGAFGGVGSPLHF. CDR3 sequence (DNA): TGCGCCAGCAGCCAAGGGGCCTTCGGGGGGGTCGGATCACCCCTCCACTTT.

This clonotype was observed a handful of times. The CDR3 DNA sequence: TGTGCCAGCAGCTTATTGGGGCCCCTCGCCCAGGAGGAAGCTTTCTTT. It specifies CASSLLGPLAQEEAFF. V and J are TRBV7-8 and TRBJ1-1, with D possibly TRBD1 on 5 matching bases. Looked up from germline, CDR1 is SGHVS and CDR2 is FQNEAQ. V dropped 2 bases and J dropped 8 bases, with 21 bases sitting between them. This CDR3 has 16 amino acids.

The rearrangement joins TRBV7-3 to TRBJ2-2, with TRBD2 matching 12 bases. The CDR3 sequence is 15 residues long. Germline V gene data show CDR1 as SGHTA and CDR2 as FQGTGA. The trim removed 5 bases at V and 6 bases at J, leaving 4 bases unmatched. This chain's CDR3 is CASSRLAGDPGELFF. The CDR3 DNA is TGTGCCAGCAGCAGACTAGCGGGGGACCCCGGGGAGCTGTTTTTT.

This clonotype has a handful of counts. The genes are TRBV11-2 and TRBJ2-5, with TRBD2 matching over 14 bases. The J segment lost 4 bases and the V segment lost 6 bases, leaving 7 bases of the junction unmatched. Germline V gives CDR1 SGHAT, CDR2 FQNNGV. This CDR3 is 16 amino acids long. CDR3 loop: CASRTSGLAGGETQYF. For the CDR3, the DNA is TGTGCCAGCAGGACTAGCGGACTAGCGGGAGGAGAGACCCAGTACTTC.

This clonotype appeared a few times. V and J are TRBV20-1 and TRBJ2-1; no clear D gene. Germline CDR1 reads DFQATT; CDR2 reads SNEGSKA (reference sequence). The CDR3 sequence is 12 residues long. Between the trimmed V and J ends, which lost 0 bases and 9 bases, there was a span of 9 bases. The CDR3 DNA reads TGCAGTGCTAGAGAAAGGTTAACTGAGCAGTTCTTC. This encodes CSARERLTEQFF.

This clonotype was counted a few times. The rearrangement joins TRBV4-3 to TRBJ2-5; unclear D gene. V lost 0 bases and J lost 0, with 11 bases in between. The length of the CDR3 is 16 residues. Germline loops: CDR1 LGHNA, CDR2 YSLEER. CDR3 amino acids: CASSQETELYQETQYF. The CDR3, as DNA: TGCGCCAGCAGCCAAGAAACAGAGCTGTACCAAGAGACCCAGTACTTC.

The rearrangement joins TRBV12-3 or TRBV12-4 to TRBJ2-5; possible D gene TRBD1, 6 bases. The V end lost 6 bases, the J end lost 1 base, and 12 bases lay between the germline ends. The CDR3 runs to 14 residues. CDR3 in DNA: TGTGCCAGCAGAGCGACAGGTACCCAAGAGACCCAGTACTTC. The encoded protein is CASRATGTQETQYF.

Ten or more counts support this clonotype. J is TRBJ1-1 and V is TRBV5-1; D ambiguous. Germline assignment: CDR1 SGHRS and CDR2 YFSETQ. The CDR3 is 15 residues long. Trimming stripped 0 bases from V and 0 bases from J, with 9 bases between. Written as DNA, the CDR3 is TGCGCCAGCAGCTTGGGGCCGGGGATGAACACTGAAGCTTTCTTT. Its protein product is CASSLGPGMNTEAFF.

The genes are TRBV28 and TRBJ2-1; D remains unclear. Germline values: CDR1 MDHEN, CDR2 SYDVKM. The CDR3 runs 14 residues. Trimming stripped 10 bases from V and 1 base from J, with 14 bases between. CDR3 loop: CATRAAGSYNEQFF. The CDR3 coding sequence is TGTGCCACCCGGGCGGCCGGATCCTACAATGAGCAGTTCTTC. The full variable domain, its missing parts supplied by reference TRBV28 and TRBJ2-1, is DVKVTQSSRYLVKRTGEKVFLECVQDMDHENMFWYRQDPGLGLRLIYFSYDVKMKEKGDIPEGYSVSREKKERFSLILESASTNQTSMYLCATRAAGSYNEQFFGPGTRLTVL.

This CDR3 reads CASSPGDRTYF. CDR3 DNA: TGTGCCAGCAGCCCAGGGGACCGTACGTACTTC. The chain is built from TRBV7-9 and TRBJ2-5, with D possibly TRBD1 on 6 matching bases. The CDR3 extends over 11 amino acids. The germline V gene encodes CDR1 SEHNR and CDR2 FQNEAQ (reference sequence). Trimming removed 5 bases from V and 13 bases from J, with 14 bases in between.

This clonotype was recorded a few times. The genes are TRBV7-9 and TRBJ2-5, with D perhaps TRBD1 or TRBD2 (6 bases each). Germline-derived CDR1 and CDR2 are SEHNR and FQNEAQ (reference sequence). The germline V and J ends were trimmed by 3 bases and 1 base, with 15 bases remaining between them. CDR3 length: 16 amino acids. CDR3 DNA: TGTGCCAGCAGCTTTCCCAGTCGGGGGCCCCAAGAGACCCAGTACTTC. It is translated as CASSFPSRGPQETQYF. Complete variable domain (other parts from reference TRBV7-9 and TRBJ2-5): DTGVSQNPRHKITKRGQNVTFRCDPISEHNRLYWYRQTLGQGPEFLTYFQNEAQLEKSRLLSDRFSAERPKGSFSTLEIQRTEQGDSAMYLCASSFPSRGPQETQYFGPGTRLLVL.

This clonotype has only a few counts. This chain uses TRBV5-6 with TRBJ2-7; D is unclear. V was clipped by 6 bases and J by 1 base, with 14 bases between them. This CDR3 spans 14 amino acids. Germline CDR1 is SGHDT and CDR2 is YYEEEE. The CDR3 nucleotides read TGTGCCAGCACCGAGGACGGTCTATCCTACGAGCAGTACTTC. As protein: CASTEDGLSYEQYF. Drawing the rest from reference TRBV5-6 and TRBJ2-7, the complete variable domain is DAGVTQSPTHLIKTRGQQVTLRCSPKSGHDTVSWYQQALGQGPQFIFQYYEEEERQRGNFPDRFSGHQFPNYSSELNVNALLLGDSALYLCASTEDGLSYEQYFGPGTRLTVT.

This clonotype was observed many times. V and J are TRBV29-1 and TRBJ2-1, with TRBD1 matching over 8 bases. CDR1 and CDR2 from the germline V gene are SQVTM and ANQGSEA. The length of the CDR3 is 13 residues. V was clipped by 4 bases and J by 8 bases; unmatched bases: 7. In DNA form, the CDR3 reads TGCAGCGTTGTTCAGGGGGCGGTCGATGAGCAGTTCTTC. As protein: CSVVQGAVDEQFF.